This section outlines one T cell receptor (beta chain) sequence together with its context. This sample is drawn from a study of technical replicates of blood from a handful of donors. The CDR3 has 15 amino acids. Germline V gene lookup returns CDR1 WSHSY and CDR2 SAAADI. The V gene end was trimmed by 3 bases and the J gene end by 2 bases; junction bases not matched to a gene: 7. The method was immunoSEQ multiplex PCR; TCRdb's version includes in-frame clones alone and lacks a portion of them. The table includes around 85,000 clones, just under 95% detected once. The V call is TRBV10-2, the J call TRBJ2-7; 7 nucleotides line up with TRBD2. Sequenced input: T cells isolated from PBMCs. The receptor was derived from a human donor in good health. CDR3 residues: CASSERSSGTYEQYF. Here the CDR3 DNA reads TGCGCCAGCAGTGAAAGGTCTAGCGGAACCTACGAGCAGTACTTC.